Below, 21 T cell receptor beta chains from the same sample are listed, as sequenced in a study of cytomegalovirus exposure and HLA in healthy donors. PCR used 60 Vbeta primers and 13 Jbeta primers. Assay: immunoSEQ multiplex PCR; the TCRdb copy retains only in-frame clones and omits some. The sample lists 200,000 or so clones, 70% to 90% occurring once. Sequencing used PBMCs. The receptor set was obtained from a woman between 18 and 29 years old in good health and CMV-seropositive.

The DNA for the CDR3 is TGTGCCAGCAGCACCCAAGGACTAGCGGGGGCCCCAGATACGCAGTATTTT. Amino acid sequence: CASSTQGLAGAPDTQYF. V is TRBV9 and J is TRBJ2-3; the match to TRBD2 covers 13 bases. The V and J ends lost 4 bases and 4 bases, in that order; junction bases with no gene match: 9. CDR1 is SGDLS, CDR2 YYNGEE, per germline. This CDR3 has 17 amino acids. The full variable domain, in which reference TRBV9 and TRBJ2-3 provide the parts outside the CDR3, is DSGVTQTPKHLITATGQRVTLRCSPRSGDLSVYWYQQSLDQGLQFLIQYYNGEERAKGNILERFSAQQFPDLHSELNLSSLELGDSALYFCASSTQGLAGAPDTQYFGPGTRLTVL.

The rearrangement links TRBV5-6 to TRBJ2-5; TRBD1 might be the D (6 bases). The CDR3 runs to 16 residues. Germline CDR1 and CDR2: SGHDT and YYEEEE. With 4 bases removed from V and 2 bases from J, the gap between germline ends came to 18 bases. CDR3 in DNA: TGTGCCAGCAGCCGGATCTATGAGGGGGTGCAAGAGACCCAGTACTTC. This translates into CASSRIYEGVQETQYF.

The chain joins TRBV15 to TRBJ2-2; D remains unclear. The CDR3 is 15 residues long. Trimming shortened V by 3 bases and J by 1 base, and 9 bases separated the two germline ends. CDR1 is LNHNV and CDR2 is YYDKDF in the germline V gene (reference sequence). CDR3 nucleotides: TGTGCCACCAGCAGGCACGCGCAGAACACCGGGGAGCTGTTTTTT. Residues: CATSRHAQNTGELFF.

The V and J genes are TRBV9 and TRBJ1-4; 9 positions agree with TRBD1. The CDR3 sequence is 14 residues long. Unmatched junction bases numbered 2, after V lost 0 bases and J lost 8 bases. In germline, CDR1 is SGDLS, CDR2 YYNGEE. CDR3 region: CASSVEGTGEKLFF. In DNA form, the CDR3 reads TGTGCCAGCAGCGTAGAGGGGACAGGGGAAAAACTGTTTTTT.

V and J are TRBV7-3 and TRBJ1-1, with a tentative D call TRBD1 (5 bases). The CDR3 sequence is 15 residues long. From germline, CDR1 is SGHTA and CDR2 FQGTGA. Trimming pared 5 bases from V and 2 bases from J, leaving 15 bases between. This CDR3 is CASSLQGLRNTEAFF. The CDR3 DNA sequence: TGTGCCAGCAGCCTCCAGGGTTTGAGAAACACTGAAGCTTTCTTT.

The J gene is TRBJ2-2, the V gene TRBV5-4; 10 bases align to TRBD2. Germline V gene data show CDR1 as SGHNT and CDR2 as YYREEE (reference sequence). Trimming removed 0 bases from V and 4 bases from J; junction bases left unmatched: 3. The CDR3 spans 16 residues. The CDR3 here is CASSLDGLAVTGELFF. CDR3 DNA sequence: TGTGCCAGCAGCTTGGATGGACTAGCGGTCACCGGGGAGCTGTTTTTT. Supplemented by reference TRBV5-4 and TRBJ2-2, the full variable domain reads ETGVTQSPTHLIKTRGQQVTLRCSSQSGHNTVSWYQQALGQGPQFIFQYYREEENGRGNFPPRFSGLQFPNYSSELNVNALELDDSALYLCASSLDGLAVTGELFFGEGSRLTVL.

This sequence joins TRBV6-6 and TRBJ1-2, with no clear D. V lost 2 bases and J 1 base, leaving 14 bases between the germline ends. There are 16 residues in the CDR3. Germline CDR1 reads MNHNY; CDR2 reads SVGAGI (reference sequence). The CDR3 reads CASSYPQRAGNYGYTF. CDR3 DNA: TGTGCCAGCAGTTACCCCCAGAGGGCAGGTAACTATGGCTACACCTTC.

This chain connects TRBV27 to TRBJ1-3, with 7 bases that match TRBD1. Germline lookup yields CDR1 MNHEY and CDR2 SMNVEV (reference sequence). The CDR3 has 14 amino acids. With 6 bases clipped from V and 6 bases from J, the junction kept 8 bases outside the gene matches. This CDR3 is CASSPGTAINTIYF. The CDR3 region has the DNA TGTGCCAGCAGCCCAGGGACAGCAATAAACACCATATATTTT.

The DNA of the CDR3 is TGTGCCAGCAGACCGGGGACAGGGACCCCCGGGGAGCTGTTTTTT. Translated, it gives CASRPGTGTPGELFF. The rearrangement joins TRBV28 to TRBJ2-2, with 9 positions matching TRBD1. This CDR3 is built from 15 residues. With 6 bases clipped from V and 6 bases from J, the junction kept 8 bases outside the gene matches. The germline V gene has CDR1 MDHEN and CDR2 SYDVKM.

The chain recombines TRBV18 with TRBJ1-3; 8 bases agree with TRBD1. V lost 4 bases to trimming and J lost 0 bases; unmatched junction nucleotides: 2. CDR1 is KGHSH, CDR2 LQKENI, per germline. There are 15 residues in the CDR3. The CDR3 nucleotides read TGTGCCAGCTCACGACAGGGGCTCTCTGGAAACACCATATATTTT. Residues: CASSRQGLSGNTIYF.

The rearrangement uses TRBV10-3 and TRBJ2-1, with 7 bases fitting TRBD2. V lost 4 bases and J lost 1; bases outside the gene matches: 7. Germline V gene data show CDR1 as ENHRY and CDR2 as SYGVKD. The CDR3 has 16 amino acids. The CDR3 loop reads CAISAEGRESYNEQFF. The CDR3 DNA is TGTGCCATCAGTGCAGAAGGGAGGGAGTCCTACAATGAGCAGTTCTTC.

The V gene is TRBV25-1, the J gene TRBJ1-1; D gene uncertain. V dropped 7 bases and J dropped 5 bases, with 14 bases sitting between them. CDR3 size: 13 residues. Germline CDR1 MGHDK, CDR2 SYGVNS. CDR3 sequence reads: CASMTGSITEAFF. CDR3 coding DNA: TGTGCCAGCATGACGGGGTCTATAACTGAAGCTTTCTTT.

V usage is TRBV5-4 and J usage is TRBJ2-1, with D possibly matching TRBD2 (6 bases). Germline V gives CDR1 SGHNT, CDR2 YYREEE (reference sequence). Between the trimmed V and J ends, which lost 7 bases and 6 bases, there was a span of 11 bases. The CDR3 runs 12 residues. The CDR3 is CASGGATNEQFF. CDR3 nucleotides: TGTGCCAGCGGAGGGGCGACCAATGAGCAGTTCTTC.

The rearrangement joins TRBV5-4 to TRBJ1-1; tentatively, D is TRBD1 (5 bases). Germline-derived CDR1 and CDR2 are SGHNT and YYREEE (reference sequence). The CDR3 totals 13 residues. The ends were cut back, 0 bases at V and 4 bases at J, with 7 bases in the middle. CDR3 sequence: CASSLGGGTEAFF. The CDR3 region has the DNA TGTGCCAGCAGCTTGGGCGGGGGCACTGAAGCTTTCTTT.

V usage is TRBV6-5 and J usage is TRBJ1-1, with D perhaps TRBD1 (6 bases). CDR1 and CDR2 (germline): MNHEY, SVGAGI. The CDR3 covers 15 residues. The V gene lost 8 bases and the J gene lost 0 bases, with 16 bases spanning the gap. CDR3 residues: CASGGGPLMNTEAFF. CDR3 nucleotides: TGTGCCAGCGGGGGGGGCCCACTTATGAACACTGAAGCTTTCTTT.

This rearrangement joins TRBV9 to TRBJ2-7; TRBD2 agrees at 8 bases. This CDR3 is built from 15 residues. With V trimmed by 3 bases and J by 7 bases, 12 bases remained unmatched. Germline V gene data show CDR1 as SGDLS and CDR2 as YYNGEE. The CDR3 sequence: CASSARGGGFEEQYF. CDR3 coding DNA: TGTGCCAGCAGCGCGAGGGGCGGGGGGTTCGAGGAGCAGTACTTC.

The rearrangement uses TRBV28 and TRBJ2-3, with D maybe TRBD2 (5 bases). The germline CDR1 and CDR2 sequences are MDHEN and SYDVKM. CDR3 length: 17 amino acids. V dropped 2 bases and J dropped 0 bases, with 15 bases sitting between them. In DNA form, the CDR3 reads TGTGCCAGCAGTTTAGCGGGCTTAATACCGAGCACAGATACGCAGTATTTT. This sequence encodes CASSLAGLIPSTDTQYF. Based on the CDR3 plus reference TRBV28 and TRBJ2-3, the full variable domain is DVKVTQSSRYLVKRTGEKVFLECVQDMDHENMFWYRQDPGLGLRLIYFSYDVKMKEKGDIPEGYSVSREKKERFSLILESASTNQTSMYLCASSLAGLIPSTDTQYFGPGTRLTVL.

The V and J genes are TRBV7-9 and TRBJ2-2, with D tentatively TRBD1 (6 bases). Trimming removed 4 bases from V and 5 bases from J, with 17 bases in between. The CDR3 is made up of 16 amino acids. Germline V gene sequence: CDR1 SEHNR, CDR2 FQNEAQ (reference sequence). The CDR3 coding sequence is TGTGCCAGCAGCTCGGTCGCCGGGACACTTACCGGGGAGCTGTTTTTT. Its translation is CASSSVAGTLTGELFF.

This chain connects TRBV5-4 to TRBJ2-3; 8 bases line up with TRBD1. Germline CDR1 is SGHNT and CDR2 is YYREEE (reference sequence). CDR3 length equals 16 residues. Trimming at V came to 2 bases and at J to 6 bases, leaving 11 bases not matched to a gene. CDR3 coding DNA: TGTGCCAGCAGCTTCGGATGGGGACAGGTTTCGGATACGCAGTATTTT. This translates into CASSFGWGQVSDTQYF.

J is TRBJ2-7 and V is TRBV27; D uncertain. In germline, CDR1 is MNHEY, CDR2 SMNVEV (reference sequence). The CDR3 contains 13 residues. Trimming removed 4 bases from V and 2 bases from J, with 9 bases in between. This chain's CDR3 is CASSYGVAYEQYF. CDR3 coding DNA: TGTGCCAGCAGTTACGGTGTCGCCTACGAGCAGTACTTC.

The gene calls are TRBV7-8 and TRBJ1-1, with D perhaps TRBD1 (6 bases). V was clipped by 5 bases and J by 1 base, with 11 bases between them. The CDR3 spans 14 residues. Germline values: CDR1 SGHVS, CDR2 FQNEAQ. CDR3 nucleotide sequence: TGTGCCAGCAGCGGAAACAGGGAGAACACTGAAGCTTTCTTT. Residues: CASSGNRENTEAFF.